This T cell receptor (beta chain) emerged from a study of regulatory T cells in long-lasting Graves disease. Only a few counts were recorded for this clonotype. Its antigen is currently unknown. The sample's time point: newly diagnosed GD, antithyroid drugs for less than 3 months. Making the TCR library involved RNA that had been extracted from PBMCs. An endocrinology unit in Xi'an, China, supplied the patients. iRepertoire HTBI primers and Arm-PCR of CDR3 regions built TCR beta libraries. TCRdb itself ran the multiplex PCR reads through MiXCR, one entry per CDR3 protein. This sample yields hundreds of thousands of distinct CDR3 sequences, of which around 16% are seen a single time; approximately 12% belongs to the top ten. Study results and limitations: Under persistent disease, TRBV28, TRBJ1-2 and TRBJ2-5 were used preferentially.

This CDR3 spans 16 amino acids. V was trimmed by 0 bases and J by 5 bases, leaving 17 bases between them. CDR1 SGHRS and CDR2 YFSETQ come from the germline V gene. The sample also formed part of further work on T cells in Graves' hyperthyroidism and ophthalmopathy. As reported in that work: The TCR CDR3 first-round RT-PCR relied on the HTBI primer set.

The sequencing used peripheral blood mononuclear cells (PBMCs), collected at new diagnosis, from a patient treated with antithyroid drugs. The chain recombines TRBV5-1 with TRBJ2-5, with D possibly being TRBD1 or TRBD2 (5 bases each). The sequence came from a man aged 18 to 35 with Graves disease. The CDR3 DNA sequence: TGCGCCAGCAGCTTGGCCCCAGGGTCGGGCGGGGAGACCCAGTACTTC. Translation: CASSLAPGSGGETQYF.